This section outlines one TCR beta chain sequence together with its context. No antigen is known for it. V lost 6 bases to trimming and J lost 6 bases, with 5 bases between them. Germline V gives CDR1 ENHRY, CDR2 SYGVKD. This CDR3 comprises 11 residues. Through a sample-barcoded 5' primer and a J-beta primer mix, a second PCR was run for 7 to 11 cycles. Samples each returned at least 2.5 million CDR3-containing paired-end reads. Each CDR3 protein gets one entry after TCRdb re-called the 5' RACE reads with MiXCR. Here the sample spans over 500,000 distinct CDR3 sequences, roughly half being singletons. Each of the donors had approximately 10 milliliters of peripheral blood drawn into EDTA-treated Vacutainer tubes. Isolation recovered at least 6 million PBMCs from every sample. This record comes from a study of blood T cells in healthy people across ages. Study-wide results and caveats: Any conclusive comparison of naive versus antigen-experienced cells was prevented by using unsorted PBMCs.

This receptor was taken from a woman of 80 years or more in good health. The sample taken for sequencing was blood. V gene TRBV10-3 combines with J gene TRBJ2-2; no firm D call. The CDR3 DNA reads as TGTGCCATCAGCCGGGCCGGGGAGCTGTTTTTT. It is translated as CAISRAGELFF.